One sample yielded the 3 T cell receptor beta chains listed below, sequenced in a study of shared clonotypes between healthy human individuals. TCRdb keeps only in-frame clones here, not all; method: immunoSEQ multiplex PCR. Of about 2 million clones listed, 90% to 95% were seen once; the top ten hold 0.1% to 0.15%. Sequencing was performed on naive CD4+ T cells sorted from blood. Subset defined: CD45RA+ positively selected. The receptors come from a young man in good health.

The chain has TRBV18 and TRBJ1-1; tentatively, D is TRBD1 (6 bases). This CDR3 contains 13 residues. The germline gives CDR1 KGHSH, CDR2 LQKENI. Trimming stripped 4 bases from V and 7 bases from J, with 13 bases between. The CDR3 is CASSLQGINEAFF. The CDR3 nucleotides are TGTGCCAGCTCACTGCAGGGGATCAATGAAGCTTTCTTT.

The count of this clone is one. The rearrangement joins TRBV28 to TRBJ1-2, with 11 positions matching TRBD1. The length of the CDR3 is 15 residues. With 6 bases clipped from V and 3 bases from J, the junction kept 6 bases outside the gene matches. Germline lookup yields CDR1 MDHEN and CDR2 SYDVKM. The CDR3 sequence is CASRPGDRGDYGYTF. In DNA form, the CDR3 reads TGTGCCAGCAGGCCGGGGGACAGGGGGGACTATGGCTACACCTTC.

V gene TRBV5-1 combines with J gene TRBJ2-3; the match to TRBD2 covers 8 bases. Germline assignment: CDR1 SGHRS and CDR2 YFSETQ. This CDR3 spans 15 amino acids. Trimming removed 6 bases from V and 2 bases from J; junction bases left unmatched: 8. The CDR3: CASNDLAGNTDTQYF. Written as DNA, the CDR3 is TGCGCCAGCAACGACCTAGCGGGTAACACAGATACGCAGTATTTT.